The clone carrying this TCR beta chain came up once. Produced via immunoSEQ multiplex PCR; TCRdb's table is partial and in-frame only. The table records more than 75,000 clones, approximately 89% of them present only once. This entry comes from a study of OX40 agonist ivuxolimab in advanced cancers. The starting material was CD4+ or CD8+ T cells sorted from blood, obtained in a trial of the OX40 agonist ivuxolimab. The sequence derives from an adult with an advanced solid tumor such as melanoma, head and neck, liver or kidney cancer.

This CDR3 reads CASSRLAGADTQYF. The CDR3 nucleotides read TGTGCCAGCAGCCGACTGGCGGGAGCAGATACGCAGTATTTT. This chain joins TRBV6-6 and TRBJ2-3; 7 bases map to TRBD2. The CDR3 extends over 14 amino acids. J gave up 4 bases and V 6 bases, and 7 bases lay outside the gene matches. Germline V gene data show CDR1 as MNHNY and CDR2 as SVGAGI (reference sequence).